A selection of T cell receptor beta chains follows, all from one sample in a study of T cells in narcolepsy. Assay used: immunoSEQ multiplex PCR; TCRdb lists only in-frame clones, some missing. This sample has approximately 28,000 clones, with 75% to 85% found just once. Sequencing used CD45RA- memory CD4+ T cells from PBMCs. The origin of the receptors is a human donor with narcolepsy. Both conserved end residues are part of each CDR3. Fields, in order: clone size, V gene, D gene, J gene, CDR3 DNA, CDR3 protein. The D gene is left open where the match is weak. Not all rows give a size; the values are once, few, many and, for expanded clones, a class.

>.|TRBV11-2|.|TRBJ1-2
TGTGCCAGCAGCTTAGGGGAAAACTATGGCTACACCTTC
CASSLGENYGYTF
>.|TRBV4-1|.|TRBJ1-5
TGCGCCAGCAGCCAAGGGGGGTTGCAGCCCCAGCATTTT
CASSQGGLQPQHF
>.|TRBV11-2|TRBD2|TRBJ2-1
TGTGCCAGCGCGGGTCTAGCGGGTTTCAATGAGCAGTTCTTC
CASAGLAGFNEQFF
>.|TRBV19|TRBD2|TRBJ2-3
TGTGCCTCGACTAGCGGGGCCAGTACAGATACGCAGTATTTT
CASTSGASTDTQYF
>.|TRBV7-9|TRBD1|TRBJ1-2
TGTGCCAGCAGCTTAGGGGGACAGTACTACTATGGCTACACCTTC
CASSLGGQYYYGYTF
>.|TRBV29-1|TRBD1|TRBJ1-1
TGCAGCGGGAGTAGGACAGGGGGATTTGATGAAGCTTTCTTT
CSGSRTGGFDEAFF
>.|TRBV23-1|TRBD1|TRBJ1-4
TGCGCCAGCAGTCAATCAGCCTTAATTCGGGACAGGGGAACAACTAATGAAAAACTGTTTTTT
CASSQSALIRDRGTTNEKLFF
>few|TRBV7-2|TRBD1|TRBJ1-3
TGTGCCAGCAGCTTGACAGGGGGAAACTCTGGAAACACCATATATTTT
CASSLTGGNSGNTIYF
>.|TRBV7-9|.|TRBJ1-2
TGTGCCAGCAGCTTAGATAAGGGGCCCATTAACTATGGCTACACCTTC
CASSLDKGPINYGYTF
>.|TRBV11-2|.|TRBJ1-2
TGTGCCAGCAGCTTTCTCGACGGCGGCTACACCTTC
CASSFLDGGYTF
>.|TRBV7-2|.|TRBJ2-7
TGTGCCAGCAGCTCGTCATACAGGGAATACGAGCAGTACTTC
CASSSSYREYEQYF
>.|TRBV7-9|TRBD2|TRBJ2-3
TGTGCCAGCAGCTTAGCGGCGGGGGGGACAGATACGCAGTATTTT
CASSLAAGGTDTQYF
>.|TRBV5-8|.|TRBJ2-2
TGTGCCAGCAGCTCGACGTGGGGGGCGGACACCGGGGAGCTGTTTTTT
CASSSTWGADTGELFF
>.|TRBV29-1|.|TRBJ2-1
TGCAGCGTTGAAGGGGCAGGGGGGCGGGAGCAGTTCTTC
CSVEGAGGREQFF
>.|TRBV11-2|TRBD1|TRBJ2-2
TGTGCCAGCAGCGCCGACAGGGTGGGGAACACCGGGGAGCTGTTTTTT
CASSADRVGNTGELFF
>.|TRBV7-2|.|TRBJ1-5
TGTGCCAGCAGCTTTAAGATAAGTCAGCCCCAGCATTTT
CASSFKISQPQHF
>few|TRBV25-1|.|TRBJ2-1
TGTGCCAGCAGTATCGCAGGGAAGGACAATGAGCAGTTCTTC
CASSIAGKDNEQFF
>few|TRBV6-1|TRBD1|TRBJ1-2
TGTGCCAGCAGTGAAGTCCCAGGGGGCTTTCCCTACACCTTC
CASSEVPGGFPYTF
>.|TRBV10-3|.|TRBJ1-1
TGTGCCATCTCGACCCAACAGGGAGACACTGAAGCTTTCTTT
CAISTQQGDTEAFF
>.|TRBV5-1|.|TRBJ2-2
TGCGCCAGCAGCTTGGACAGGAACGGGGAGCTGTTTTTT
CASSLDRNGELFF
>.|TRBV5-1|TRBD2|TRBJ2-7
TGCGCCAGCAGCTTGTCTAGCGGGGGAAGCTCCTACGAGCAGTACTTC
CASSLSSGGSSYEQYF
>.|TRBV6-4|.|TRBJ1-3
TGTGCCAGCAGTGTAGACTCTGGAAACACCATATATTTT
CASSVDSGNTIYF
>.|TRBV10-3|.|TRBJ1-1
TGTGCCATCAGATCCACAGGGAACACTGAAGCTTTCTTT
CAIRSTGNTEAFF
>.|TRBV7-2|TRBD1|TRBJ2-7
TGTGCCAGCAGCTTAGCGACAGGGGGCATTGCGTACGAGCAGTACTTC
CASSLATGGIAYEQYF
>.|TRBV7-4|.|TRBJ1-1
TGTGCCAGCAGCCCCTCCGTGGTAGGGGAAAGATGTTACGTGGCCGAGAACACTGAAGCTTTCTTT
CASSPSVVGERCYVAENTEAFF
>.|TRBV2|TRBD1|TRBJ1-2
TGTGCCACCAGACAGGGGGCGGATGGCTACACCTTC
CATRQGADGYTF
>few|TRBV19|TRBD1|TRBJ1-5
TGTGCCAGTAGCCCCGACAGGGATCAGCCCCAGCATTTT
CASSPDRDQPQHF
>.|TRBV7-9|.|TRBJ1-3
TGTGCCAGCAGCCCAGCCGGCGCCACCATATATTTT
CASSPAGATIYF
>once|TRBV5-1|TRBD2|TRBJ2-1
TGCGCCAGCAGCTTGGAGCCGGGACTAGCGGGGGGTATGTTCTTC
CASSLEPGLAGGMFF
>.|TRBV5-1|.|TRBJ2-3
TGCGCCAGCAGCTTAACAGTATTGGCAGATACGCAGTATTTT
CASSLTVLADTQYF
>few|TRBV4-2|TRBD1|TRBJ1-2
TGTGCCAGCAGCCAAGATACGGGACAGGGTGACTATGGCTACACCTTC
CASSQDTGQGDYGYTF
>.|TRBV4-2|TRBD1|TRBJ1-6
TGTGCCAGCAGCTTGGTTTCGGGACAGGGGAATTCACCCCTCCACTTT
CASSLVSGQGNSPLHF
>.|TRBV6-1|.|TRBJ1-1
TGTGCCAGCACAAAGAACACTGAAGCTTTCTTT
CASTKNTEAFF
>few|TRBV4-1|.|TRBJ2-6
TGCGCCAGCAGCCAGCCCACAGGGCTGGCATCTGGGGCCAACGTCCTGACTTTC
CASSQPTGLASGANVLTF
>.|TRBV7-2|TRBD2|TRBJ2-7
TGTGCCAGCAGCATACATAGCGGGGGGGCATACGAGCAGTACTTC
CASSIHSGGAYEQYF
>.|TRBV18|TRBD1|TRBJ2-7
TGTGCCAGCTCACCATTGGGACAGGGGGTCCACGAGCAGTACTTC
CASSPLGQGVHEQYF
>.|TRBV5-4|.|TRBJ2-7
TGTGCCAGCAGCTGGTCCTCCCCGAACAGGGGGGGCGAGCAGTACTTC
CASSWSSPNRGGEQYF